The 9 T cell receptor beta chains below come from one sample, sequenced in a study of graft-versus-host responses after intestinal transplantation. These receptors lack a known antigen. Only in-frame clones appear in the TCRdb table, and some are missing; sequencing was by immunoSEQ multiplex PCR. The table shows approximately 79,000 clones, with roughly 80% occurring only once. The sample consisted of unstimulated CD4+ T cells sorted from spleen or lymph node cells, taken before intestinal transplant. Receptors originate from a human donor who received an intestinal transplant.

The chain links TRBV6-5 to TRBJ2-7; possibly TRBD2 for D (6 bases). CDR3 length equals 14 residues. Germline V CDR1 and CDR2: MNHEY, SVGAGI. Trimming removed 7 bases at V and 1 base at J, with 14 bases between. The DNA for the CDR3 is TGTGCCAGCACAGGGACTTCCATGTCCTACGAGCAGTACTTC. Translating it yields CASTGTSMSYEQYF.

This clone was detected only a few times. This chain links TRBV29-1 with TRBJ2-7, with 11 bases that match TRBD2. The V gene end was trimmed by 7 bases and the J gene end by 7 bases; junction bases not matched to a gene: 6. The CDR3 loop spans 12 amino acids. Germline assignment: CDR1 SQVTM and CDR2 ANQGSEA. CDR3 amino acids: CSATSGIKEQYF. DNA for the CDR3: TGCAGCGCGACTAGCGGGATAAAAGAGCAGTACTTC.

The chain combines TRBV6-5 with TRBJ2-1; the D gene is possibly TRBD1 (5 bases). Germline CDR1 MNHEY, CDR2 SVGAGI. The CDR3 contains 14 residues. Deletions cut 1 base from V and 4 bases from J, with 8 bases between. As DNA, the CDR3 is TGTGCCAGCAGTTACTTGGGGCTTTACAATGAGCAGTTCTTC. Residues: CASSYLGLYNEQFF.

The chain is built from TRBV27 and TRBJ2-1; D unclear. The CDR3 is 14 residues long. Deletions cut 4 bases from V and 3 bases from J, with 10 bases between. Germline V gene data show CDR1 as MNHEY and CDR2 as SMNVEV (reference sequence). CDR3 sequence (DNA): TGTGCCAGCAGTTATTACCCGGGCTACAATGAGCAGTTCTTC. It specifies CASSYYPGYNEQFF.

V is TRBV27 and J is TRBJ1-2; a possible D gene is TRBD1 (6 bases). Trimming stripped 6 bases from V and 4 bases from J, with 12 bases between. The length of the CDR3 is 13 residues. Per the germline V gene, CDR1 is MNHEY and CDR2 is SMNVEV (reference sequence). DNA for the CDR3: TGTGCCAGCAGCGAGGACAGATTCTATGGCTACACCTTC. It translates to CASSEDRFYGYTF.

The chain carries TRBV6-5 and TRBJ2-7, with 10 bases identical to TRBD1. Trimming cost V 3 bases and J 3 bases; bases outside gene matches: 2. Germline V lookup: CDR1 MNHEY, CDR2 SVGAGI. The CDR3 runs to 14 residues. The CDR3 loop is CASSYRDRGYEQYF. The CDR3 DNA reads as TGTGCCAGCAGTTATAGGGACAGGGGCTACGAGCAGTACTTC.

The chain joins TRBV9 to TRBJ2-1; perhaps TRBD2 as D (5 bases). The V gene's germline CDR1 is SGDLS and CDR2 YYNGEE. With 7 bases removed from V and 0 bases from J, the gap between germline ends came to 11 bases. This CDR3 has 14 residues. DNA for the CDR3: TGTGCCAGCGCGCTGGGGAGCTCCTACAATGAGCAGTTCTTC. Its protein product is CASALGSSYNEQFF.

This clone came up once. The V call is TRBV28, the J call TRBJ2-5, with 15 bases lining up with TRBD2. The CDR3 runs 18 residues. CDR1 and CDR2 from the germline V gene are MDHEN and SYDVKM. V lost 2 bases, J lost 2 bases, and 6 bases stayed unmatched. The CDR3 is CASSLLGLAGGQQETQYF. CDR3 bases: TGTGCCAGCAGTTTACTCGGACTAGCGGGGGGGCAACAAGAGACCCAGTACTTC. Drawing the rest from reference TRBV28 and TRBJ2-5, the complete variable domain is DVKVTQSSRYLVKRTGEKVFLECVQDMDHENMFWYRQDPGLGLRLIYFSYDVKMKEKGDIPEGYSVSREKKERFSLILESASTNQTSMYLCASSLLGLAGGQQETQYFGPGTRLLVL.

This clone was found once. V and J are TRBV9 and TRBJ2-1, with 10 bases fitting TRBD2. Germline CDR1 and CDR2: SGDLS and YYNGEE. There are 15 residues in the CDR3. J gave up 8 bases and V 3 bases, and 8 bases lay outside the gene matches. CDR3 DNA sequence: TGTGCCAGCAGCGAGGGGGGGACTAGCGTCGATGAGCAGTTCTTC. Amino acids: CASSEGGTSVDEQFF.